The 6 T cell receptor beta chains listed next were all sequenced from one sample in a study of T-cell reconstitution after alpha-beta-depleted transplantation in children. Library preparation (for TCRbeta) was performed with unique molecular identifiers. TCRdb re-derived calls from the PCR reads in MiXCR, one entry per CDR3 protein. The sample records some 840,000 distinct CDR3 sequences, less than 20% being singletons. Sequenced material: PBMCs, mostly from graft donor cells, taken 360 days after TCRalphabeta/CD19-depleted stem cell transplant. The receptors were sampled from a male patient under 18 who had a stem cell transplant for acute lymphoblastic leukemia, so the T cells may come from the graft donor.

The sample holds a few counts of this clonotype. This rearrangement joins TRBV20-1 to TRBJ1-1; the D gene is possibly TRBD1 (6 bases). The V gene lost 5 bases and the J gene lost 10 bases, with 20 bases spanning the gap. CDR3 length: 13 amino acids. Germline CDR1 reads DFQATT; CDR2 reads SNEGSKA (reference sequence). CDR3 sequence: CSAPTRDTGGAFF. The CDR3 DNA reads TGCAGTGCTCCCACAAGGGACACAGGAGGAGCTTTCTTT.

The genes are TRBV7-7 and TRBJ2-2; D uncertain. CDR1 is SSHAT, CDR2 FNYEAQ, per germline (reference sequence). The CDR3 has 12 amino acids. Trimming removed 9 bases at V and 5 bases at J, with 10 bases between. The CDR3 nucleotides read TGTGCCAGTAGACCGGTTACCGGGGAGCTGTTTTTT. Its translation is CASRPVTGELFF.

J is TRBJ2-5 and V is TRBV15; D is possibly TRBD1 or TRBD2 (5 bases each). Trimming left V 1 base short and J 5 bases short, with 11 bases between. Per the germline V gene, CDR1 is LNHNV and CDR2 is YYDKDF (reference sequence). CDR3 length equals 14 residues. The CDR3 coding sequence is TGTGCCACCAGCAGAGGAGGGGTGTCGGAGACCCAGTACTTC. Its protein product is CATSRGGVSETQYF.

The chain combines TRBV29-1 with TRBJ2-5; 8 nucleotides align to TRBD1. CDR1 is SQVTM, CDR2 ANQGSEA, per germline. The CDR3 has 14 residues. Trimming removed 7 bases from V and 8 bases from J; junction bases left unmatched: 15. The DNA for the CDR3 is TGCAGCGCCCCTTCCGGGCCAGGGGGCCTAACCCAGTACTTC. It specifies CSAPSGPGGLTQYF.

This clonotype appeared a few times. V is TRBV11-2 and J is TRBJ2-5; D ambiguous. In germline, CDR1 is SGHAT, CDR2 FQNNGV. The V gene lost 3 bases and the J gene lost 4 bases, with 9 bases spanning the gap. This CDR3 comprises 13 residues. The CDR3 loop is CASSFAELETQYF. The CDR3, as DNA: TGTGCCAGCAGCTTCGCTGAGCTAGAGACCCAGTACTTC.

This chain connects TRBV4-1 to TRBJ2-1; 8 nucleotides match TRBD1. The CDR3 loop spans 18 amino acids. V shed 1 base and J 0 bases; nucleotides not matched to a gene: 8. Germline V gene lookup returns CDR1 MGHRA and CDR2 YSYEKL. CDR3 bases: TGCGCCAGCAGCCAAGTCCCAGGGGGCGCCGGCTCCTACAATGAGCAGTTCTTC. This translates into CASSQVPGGAGSYNEQFF.